The clone carrying this TCR beta chain was detected once. What it binds is unknown. Measured with immunoSEQ multiplex PCR; TCRdb has only the in-frame clones, and not every one. Of around 95,000 clones in the sample, over 75% were seen once. This sample was included in a study of T cell responses to AZD1222 COVID-19 vaccine. Study findings and constraints: White British donors predominated, females outnumbered males, and clonal diversity was possibly underestimated. Increases in Spike-specific TCR breadth and depth were seen after two AZD1222 doses. There were vaccine-associated CD4 TCRs across spike, dominant at 160-218 and 743-854. Just six or seven AZD1222 recipients tested seropositive at baseline.

This CDR3 contains 17 residues. With V trimmed by 5 bases and J by 3 bases, 11 bases remained unmatched. Germline CDR1 SEHNR, CDR2 FQNEAQ (reference sequence). The sample in question was peripheral blood, obtained on day 0 of AZD1222 vaccination. This clonotype was obtained from an adult in good health. The V call is TRBV7-9, the J call TRBJ1-1, with 11 nucleotides matching TRBD1. The CDR3 DNA follows: TGTGCCAGCAGCGCCCGAGGACAGGGGGCGGGGTACACTGAAGCTTTCTTT. Translated: CASSARGQGAGYTEAFF. The full variable domain, completed using reference TRBV7-9 and TRBJ1-1, is DTGVSQNPRHKITKRGQNVTFRCDPISEHNRLYWYRQTLGQGPEFLTYFQNEAQLEKSRLLSDRFSAERPKGSFSTLEIQRTEQGDSAMYLCASSARGQGAGYTEAFFGQGTRLTVV.